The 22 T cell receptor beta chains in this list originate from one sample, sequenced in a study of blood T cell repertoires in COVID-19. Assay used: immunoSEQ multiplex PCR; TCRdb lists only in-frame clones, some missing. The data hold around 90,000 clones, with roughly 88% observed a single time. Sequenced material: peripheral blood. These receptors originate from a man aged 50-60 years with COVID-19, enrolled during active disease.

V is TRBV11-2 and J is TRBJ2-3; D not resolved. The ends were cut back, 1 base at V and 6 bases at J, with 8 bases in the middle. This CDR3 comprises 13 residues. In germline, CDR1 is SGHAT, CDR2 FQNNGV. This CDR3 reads CASSLGRWDTQYF. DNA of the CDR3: TGTGCCAGCAGCTTAGGGCGGTGGGATACGCAGTATTTT.

The CDR3 loop is CASSKGTGLGNYGYTF. CDR3 bases: TGTGCCAGCAGCAAAGGGACAGGCCTAGGAAACTATGGCTACACCTTC. The chain employs TRBV3-1 (or the pseudogene TRBV3-2) and TRBJ1-2; 8 bases are a match to TRBD1. This CDR3 comprises 16 residues. The J segment lost 2 bases and the V segment lost 5 bases, leaving 10 bases of the junction unmatched. Germline values: CDR1 LGHDT, CDR2 YNNKEL (reference sequence).

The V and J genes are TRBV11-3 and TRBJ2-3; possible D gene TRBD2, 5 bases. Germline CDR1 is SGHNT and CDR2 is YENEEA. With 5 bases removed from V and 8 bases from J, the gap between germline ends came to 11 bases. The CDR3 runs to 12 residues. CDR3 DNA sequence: TGTGCCAGCAGCCTCGAAGGAGGTACGCAGTATTTT. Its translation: CASSLEGGTQYF.

For the CDR3, the DNA is TGTGCCAGTAGTATCGGCAGGGAGGCTTACCCCCAGTACTTC. This sequence encodes CASSIGREAYPQYF. The rearrangement joins TRBV19 to TRBJ2-7; tentatively, D is TRBD2 (6 bases). Trimming took off 3 bases at V and 10 bases at J, with 19 bases between the two ends. CDR3 length equals 14 residues. Germline V gene sequence: CDR1 LNHDA, CDR2 SQIVND (reference sequence).

CDR3 nucleotide sequence: TGTGCCAGTAGCGCGGCTACAGGGCTCGGCTATGGCTACACCTTC. As protein: CASSAATGLGYGYTF. This chain connects TRBV19 to TRBJ1-2, with D possibly being TRBD1 (6 bases). Germline lookup yields CDR1 LNHDA and CDR2 SQIVND (reference sequence). Trimming cost V 6 bases and J 4 bases, with 18 bases left between them. The CDR3 spans 15 residues.

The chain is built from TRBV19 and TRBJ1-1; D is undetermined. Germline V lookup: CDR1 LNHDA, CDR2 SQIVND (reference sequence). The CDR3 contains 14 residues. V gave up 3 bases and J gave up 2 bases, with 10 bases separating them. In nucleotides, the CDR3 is TGTGCCAGTAGTATGTCCGGGTTCAACACTGAAGCTTTCTTT. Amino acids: CASSMSGFNTEAFF. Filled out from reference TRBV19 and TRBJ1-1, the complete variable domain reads DGGITQSPKYLFRKEGQNVTLSCEQNLNHDAMYWYRQDPGQGLRLIYYSQIVNDFQKGDIAEGYSVSREKKESFPLTVTSAQKNPTAFYLCASSMSGFNTEAFFGQGTRLTVV.

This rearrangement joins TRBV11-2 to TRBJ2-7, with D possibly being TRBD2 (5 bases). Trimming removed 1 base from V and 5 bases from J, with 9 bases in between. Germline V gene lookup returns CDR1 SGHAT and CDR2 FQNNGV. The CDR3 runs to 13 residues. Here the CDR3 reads CASSLVGVDEQYF. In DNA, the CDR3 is TGTGCCAGCAGCTTAGTGGGAGTTGACGAGCAGTACTTC.

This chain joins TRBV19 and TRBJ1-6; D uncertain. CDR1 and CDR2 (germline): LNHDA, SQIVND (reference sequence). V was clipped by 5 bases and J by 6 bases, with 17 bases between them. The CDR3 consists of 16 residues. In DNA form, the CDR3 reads TGTGCCAGTAGTCTCCAGACGAACCGGGGTAATTCACCCCTCCACTTT. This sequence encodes CASSLQTNRGNSPLHF.

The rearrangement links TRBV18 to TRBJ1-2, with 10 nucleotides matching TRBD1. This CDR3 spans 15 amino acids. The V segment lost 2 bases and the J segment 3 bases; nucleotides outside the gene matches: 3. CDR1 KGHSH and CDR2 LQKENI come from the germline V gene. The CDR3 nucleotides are TGTGCCAGCTCACCAAGTGGACAGGGGGACTATGGCTACACCTTC. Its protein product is CASSPSGQGDYGYTF.

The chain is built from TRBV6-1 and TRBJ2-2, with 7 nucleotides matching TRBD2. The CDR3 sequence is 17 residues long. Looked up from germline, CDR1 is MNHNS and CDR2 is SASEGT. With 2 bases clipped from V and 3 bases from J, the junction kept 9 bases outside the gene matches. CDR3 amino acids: CASSETRGWGHTGELFF. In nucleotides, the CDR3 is TGTGCCAGCAGTGAAACGCGGGGGTGGGGTCACACCGGGGAGCTGTTTTTT.

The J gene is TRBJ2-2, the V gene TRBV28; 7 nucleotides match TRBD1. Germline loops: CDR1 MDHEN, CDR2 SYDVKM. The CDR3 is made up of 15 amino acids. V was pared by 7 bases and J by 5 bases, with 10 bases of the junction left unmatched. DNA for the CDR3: TGTGCCAGCACCAAAGGGACAGCTTATACCGGGGAGCTGTTTTTT. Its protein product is CASTKGTAYTGELFF.

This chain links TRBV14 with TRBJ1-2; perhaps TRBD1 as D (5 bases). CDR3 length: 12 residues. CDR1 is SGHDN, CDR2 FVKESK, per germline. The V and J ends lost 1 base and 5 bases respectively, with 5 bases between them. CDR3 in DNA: TGTGCCAGCAGCCAAGCAGGGTATGGCTACACCTTC. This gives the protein CASSQAGYGYTF.

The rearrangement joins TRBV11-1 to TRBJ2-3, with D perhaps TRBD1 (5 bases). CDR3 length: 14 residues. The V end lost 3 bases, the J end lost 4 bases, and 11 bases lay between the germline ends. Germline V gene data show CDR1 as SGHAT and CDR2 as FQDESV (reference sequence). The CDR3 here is CASSLGRGADTQYF. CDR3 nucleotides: TGTGCCAGCAGCTTGGGAAGGGGTGCAGATACGCAGTATTTT.

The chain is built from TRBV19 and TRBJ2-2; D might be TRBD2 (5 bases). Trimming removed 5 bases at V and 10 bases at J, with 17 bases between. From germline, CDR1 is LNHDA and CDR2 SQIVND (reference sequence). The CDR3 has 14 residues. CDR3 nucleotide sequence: TGTGCCAGTAGTCCGAATTCCGGGAACCAGGAGCTGTTTTTT. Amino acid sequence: CASSPNSGNQELFF.

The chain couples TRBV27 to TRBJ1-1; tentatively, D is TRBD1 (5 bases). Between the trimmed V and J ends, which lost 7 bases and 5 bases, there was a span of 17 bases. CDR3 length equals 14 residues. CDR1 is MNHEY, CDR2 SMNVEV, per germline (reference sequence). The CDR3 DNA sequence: TGTGCCAGCATCCCTCGACCCGGGGGGACTGAAGCTTTCTTT. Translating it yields CASIPRPGGTEAFF.

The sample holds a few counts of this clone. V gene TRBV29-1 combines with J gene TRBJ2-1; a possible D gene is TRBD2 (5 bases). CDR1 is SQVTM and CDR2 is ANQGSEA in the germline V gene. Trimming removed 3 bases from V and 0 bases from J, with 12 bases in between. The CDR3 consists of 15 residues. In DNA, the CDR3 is TGCAGCGTTGAGACGACTAAGAGCTCCTACAATGAGCAGTTCTTC. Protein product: CSVETTKSSYNEQFF.

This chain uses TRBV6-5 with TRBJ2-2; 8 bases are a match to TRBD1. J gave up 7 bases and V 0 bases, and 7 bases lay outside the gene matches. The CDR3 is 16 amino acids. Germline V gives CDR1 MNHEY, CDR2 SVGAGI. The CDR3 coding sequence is TGTGCCAGCAGTTACTCGGGCAGGGGGCAGAGCGGGGAGCTGTTTTTT. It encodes CASSYSGRGQSGELFF.

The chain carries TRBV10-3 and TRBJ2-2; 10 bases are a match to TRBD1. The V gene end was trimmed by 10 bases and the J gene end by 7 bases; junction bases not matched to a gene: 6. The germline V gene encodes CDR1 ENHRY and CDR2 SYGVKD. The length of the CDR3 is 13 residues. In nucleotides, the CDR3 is TGTGCCACGACAGGGGGCGGTCTCGGGGAGCTGTTTTTT. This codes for CATTGGGLGELFF.

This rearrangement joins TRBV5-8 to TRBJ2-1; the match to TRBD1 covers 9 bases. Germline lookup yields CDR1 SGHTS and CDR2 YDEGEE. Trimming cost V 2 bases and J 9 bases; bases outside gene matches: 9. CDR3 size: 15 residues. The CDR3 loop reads CASSFQPGQGREQFF. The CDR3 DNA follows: TGTGCCAGCAGCTTTCAACCGGGACAGGGTCGTGAGCAGTTCTTC.

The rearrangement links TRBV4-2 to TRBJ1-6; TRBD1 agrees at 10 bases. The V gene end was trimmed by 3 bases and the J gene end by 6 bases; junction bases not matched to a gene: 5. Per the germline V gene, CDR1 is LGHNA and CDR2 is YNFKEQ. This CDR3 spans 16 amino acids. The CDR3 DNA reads TGTGCCAGCAGCCAGACCGACAGGGGGCGTAATTCACCCCTCCACTTT. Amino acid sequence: CASSQTDRGRNSPLHF.

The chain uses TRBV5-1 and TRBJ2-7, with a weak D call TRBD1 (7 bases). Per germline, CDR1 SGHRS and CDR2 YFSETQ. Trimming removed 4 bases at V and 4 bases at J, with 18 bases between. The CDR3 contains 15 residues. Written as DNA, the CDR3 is TGCGCCAGCAGCGTATCGGCATCAGGGGGGTACGAGCAGTACTTC. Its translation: CASSVSASGGYEQYF.

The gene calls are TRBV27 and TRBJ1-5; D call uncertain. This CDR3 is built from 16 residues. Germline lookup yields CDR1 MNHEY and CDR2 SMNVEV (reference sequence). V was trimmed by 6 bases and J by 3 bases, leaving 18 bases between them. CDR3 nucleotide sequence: TGTGCCAGCAGCCCCCGGGAGACCCTTACCAATCAGCCCCAGCATTTT. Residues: CASSPRETLTNQPQHF.